This T cell receptor beta chain was recorded in a study of T cells expressing NK-cell markers. Study-wide context: Eight donors were sequenced, of whom seven were HCMV-seropositive, while the remaining one was HCMV-seronegative.

CDR1 LGHDT and CDR2 YNNKEL come from the germline V gene (reference sequence). This CDR3 spans 15 amino acids. Researchers built TCR beta cDNA using 5'RACE template switching with UMIs. TCRdb reanalyzed the 5' RACE reads, giving one entry per CDR3 protein sequence and no DNA. This sample's table reports 300,000 to 450,000 distinct CDR3 sequences. The chain combines TRBV3-1 with TRBJ2-3. The TCR comes from a man aged 18-75 years in good health. Material for sequencing was blood T cells: a sorted CD56 or NKG2C T cell subset, CD4+ or CD8+ T cells, or bulk PBMC T cells (not recorded which). This chain's CDR3 is CASSPLRLGTDTQYF.